This record looks at one T cell receptor beta chain sequence and its context. The data are from a study of blood T cell repertoires in COVID-19. Assay: immunoSEQ multiplex PCR; the TCRdb copy retains only in-frame clones and omits some. This sample has 150,000 or so clones, with 80% found just once. Across 20 to 25 US areas, participants ranged in age from roughly 18 to 95 years. This CDR3 region has 16 residues. V lost 6 bases and J lost 0; bases outside the gene matches: 9. CDR1 and CDR2 from the germline V gene are SGDLS and YYNGEE. The chain uses TRBV9 and TRBJ1-1; 9 bases agree with TRBD1. This sequence was found in a woman aged 60-70 years who had recovered from COVID-19. The sample was PBMCs or T cells enriched from blood (not recorded which). The CDR3 protein is CASTTGTGTMNTEAFF. In nucleotides, the CDR3 is TGTGCCAGCACCACGGGGACAGGGACCATGAACACTGAAGCTTTCTTT.